The 17 T cell receptor beta chains reported below all come from one sample, sequenced in a study of T-cell memory formation after mild COVID-19. TCRdb re-called the 5' RACE reads with MiXCR, one entry per CDR3 protein. The sample includes roughly 600,000 distinct CDR3 sequences, roughly 18% of them seen just once. Sequencing used PBMCs or a T cell subset sorted from them (not recorded which). The origin of the receptors is an adult woman who had mild COVID-19 (a few samples of this study predate the infection). Cell type and time point are not known.

This clonotype was picked up a small number of times. The V call is TRBV15, the J call TRBJ2-3, with TRBD2 matching over 7 bases. The ends lost 4 bases at V and 3 bases at J; junction bases unmatched: 10. The germline gives CDR1 LNHNV, CDR2 YYDKDF (reference sequence). The CDR3 has 16 residues. CDR3 nucleotides: TGTGCCACCAGCAAGCGGGAAGGGTTACAGACAGATACGCAGTATTTT. Protein sequence: CATSKREGLQTDTQYF.

The table lists this clonotype with a few counts. The genes are TRBV20-1 and TRBJ2-1; 12 nucleotides line up with TRBD1. Germline values: CDR1 DFQATT, CDR2 SNEGSKA (reference sequence). This CDR3 has 15 amino acids. The J segment lost 1 base and the V segment lost 7 bases, leaving 5 bases of the junction unmatched. The CDR3 DNA reads TGCAGTGGGGACAGGGGGCACGTATCCTACAATGAGCAGTTCTTC. Protein product: CSGDRGHVSYNEQFF.

V and J are TRBV7-2 and TRBJ1-2; D unresolved. The CDR3 totals 14 residues. Germline assignment: CDR1 SGHTA and CDR2 FQGNSA. Trimming pared 0 bases from V and 4 bases from J, leaving 9 bases between. The CDR3 region is CASSLASGVYGYTF. CDR3 DNA sequence: TGTGCCAGCAGCTTAGCGTCCGGGGTCTATGGCTACACCTTC.

This clonotype came up a few times. The J gene is TRBJ1-2, the V gene TRBV6-5; 11 bases match TRBD1. There are 14 residues in the CDR3. Germline CDR1 and CDR2: MNHEY and SVGAGI. V lost 6 bases to trimming and J lost 6 bases; unmatched junction nucleotides: 6. The CDR3 bases are TGTGCCAGCAGCGGACAGGGGGCGTGGGATGGCTACACCTTC. Translation gives CASSGQGAWDGYTF.

This clonotype was counted only a few times. This chain uses TRBV5-5 with TRBJ2-1, with D maybe TRBD1 (5 bases). There are 16 residues in the CDR3. Germline CDR1 SGHKS, CDR2 YYEKEE (reference sequence). Trimming removed 0 bases at V and 2 bases at J, with 12 bases between. The CDR3 loop is CASSLVSRQPYNEQFF. As DNA, the CDR3 is TGTGCCAGCAGCTTGGTGAGCCGACAGCCCTACAATGAGCAGTTCTTC.

A remark on this clonotype: Germline and junction disagree at one end, which may indicate a read error. The rearrangement uses TRBV7-9 and TRBJ1-1; maybe TRBD1 (5 bases). Germline V CDR1 and CDR2: SEHNR, FQNEAQ (reference sequence). The CDR3 loop spans 16 amino acids. The CDR3 DNA sequence: TGTGCCAGCGGCTTATCCGGGGCCGGGGTGAACACTGAAGCTTTCTTT. This sequence encodes CASGLSGAGVNTEAFF.

This clonotype was seen a handful of times. The gene calls are TRBV5-8 and TRBJ2-2; D is unresolved. The CDR3 runs to 10 residues. V was trimmed by 2 bases and J by 7 bases, leaving 0 bases between them. CDR1 is SGHTS and CDR2 is YDEGEE in the germline V gene. CDR3 region: CASSFGELFF. CDR3 DNA: TGTGCCAGCAGCTTCGGGGAGCTGTTTTTT.

The V gene is TRBV27, the J gene TRBJ2-3; D remains unclear. Per germline, CDR1 MNHEY and CDR2 SMNVEV (reference sequence). Between the trimmed V and J ends, which lost 3 bases and 4 bases, there was a span of 14 bases. There are 15 residues in the CDR3. CDR3 coding DNA: TGTGCCAGCAGTTTCCTAGGCCGACCCGCAGATACGCAGTATTTT. It translates to CASSFLGRPADTQYF.

This clonotype was counted between two and nine times. V and J are TRBV5-1 and TRBJ2-2, with 7 bases that match TRBD1. V gave up 6 bases and J gave up 5 bases; unmatched junction bases: 7. Germline CDR1 is SGHRS and CDR2 is YFSETQ. This CDR3 has 14 residues. DNA for the CDR3: TGCGCCAGCAAATGGGACAGTACGACCGGGGAGCTGTTTTTT. This encodes CASKWDSTTGELFF.

Only a few counts were recorded for this clonotype. V gene TRBV27 combines with J gene TRBJ1-2; D uncertain. Germline V lookup: CDR1 MNHEY, CDR2 SMNVEV (reference sequence). V lost 5 bases, J lost 5 bases, and 18 bases lay in between. The CDR3 totals 15 residues. The CDR3 loop reads CASSTHPGLSYGYTF. CDR3 nucleotides: TGTGCCAGCAGTACCCACCCGGGCCTTTCGTATGGCTACACCTTC.

This clonotype appeared many times. The V call is TRBV3-1, the J call TRBJ2-4, with D uncertain. Per the germline V gene, CDR1 is LGHDT and CDR2 is YNNKEL (reference sequence). The CDR3 has 12 amino acids. V was clipped by 1 base and J by 8 bases, with 6 bases between them. CDR3 sequence: CASSQVWDIQYF. In nucleotides, the CDR3 is TGTGCCAGCAGCCAAGTTTGGGACATTCAGTACTTC.

This chain connects TRBV2 to TRBJ2-3, with D possibly matching TRBD1 (6 bases). Trimming left V 5 bases short and J 4 bases short, with 16 bases between. There are 15 residues in the CDR3. Looked up from germline, CDR1 is SNHLY and CDR2 is FYNNEI. The CDR3 loop reads CASSRSGQGPDTQYF. The DNA of the CDR3 is TGTGCCAGCAGTCGATCGGGGCAGGGGCCAGATACGCAGTATTTT.

For the CDR3, the DNA is TGTGCCACCAGTGATGGTTTGGGCGGACTAGCGGGAGGGCCTTCCTACAATGAGCAGTTCTTC. Translation: CATSDGLGGLAGGPSYNEQFF. The rearrangement joins TRBV24-1 to TRBJ2-1; 15 nucleotides match TRBD2. The CDR3 length is 21 residues. J was trimmed by 1 base and V by 3 bases; bases with no gene match: 12. Germline CDR1 reads KGHDR; CDR2 reads SFDVKD.

This clonotype turned up a few times. CDR3 bases: TGCAGTGCTCCCCAGGGGAGCGGGAGGGCCATCGAGACCCAGTACTTC. Translated, it gives CSAPQGSGRAIETQYF. The rearrangement uses TRBV20-1 and TRBJ2-5; TRBD2 agrees at 10 bases. Germline lookup yields CDR1 DFQATT and CDR2 SNEGSKA (reference sequence). With V trimmed by 5 bases and J by 5 bases, 14 bases remained unmatched. CDR3 length: 16 residues.

This clonotype was seen a handful of times. The J gene is TRBJ2-7, the V gene TRBV18, with D perhaps TRBD1 or TRBD2 (5 bases each). The germline V gene encodes CDR1 KGHSH and CDR2 LQKENI. With 3 bases removed from V and 1 base from J, the gap between germline ends came to 10 bases. CDR3 length: 14 residues. The CDR3 here is CASSPGAGSYEQYF. The CDR3 nucleotides are TGTGCCAGCTCACCCGGGGCCGGTTCCTACGAGCAGTACTTC.

The CDR3 is CASSVRGGLYDEQFF. For the CDR3, the DNA is TGTGCCAGCAGCGTTCGAGGGGGCCTATACGATGAGCAGTTCTTC. J is TRBJ2-1 and V is TRBV9; 7 bases agree with TRBD1. The CDR3 length is 15 residues. Trimming cost V 2 bases and J 8 bases; bases outside gene matches: 10. CDR1 is SGDLS and CDR2 is YYNGEE in the germline V gene.

This clonotype showed up just once. The J gene is TRBJ2-1, the V gene TRBV20-1; D is perhaps TRBD2 (5 bases). The V gene's germline CDR1 is DFQATT and CDR2 SNEGSKA (reference sequence). This CDR3 has 16 residues. Trimming pared 6 bases from V and 3 bases from J, leaving 21 bases between. The CDR3 DNA is TGCAGTGCCCAACTCATCTGGTCTAGCCGCTACAATGAGCAGTTCTTC. Translating gives CSAQLIWSSRYNEQFF.